These 29 T cell receptor beta chains originate from one sample sequenced in a study of T cell responses to AZD1222 COVID-19 vaccine. Repertoires were generated with immunoSEQ multiplex PCR, while TCRdb's copy carries only in-frame clones and drops some. The sample lists approximately 190,000 clones, 90% to 95% occurring once. The sequencing here drew on peripheral blood, taken 28 days after the second dose of the MenACWY control vaccine. The receptors stem from an adult who received the MenACWY meningococcal vaccine as a control.

This clone showed up just once. The CDR3 coding sequence is TGTGCCAGCAAGGGCTCGATGAACACTGAAGCTTTCTTT. It translates to CASKGSMNTEAFF. This chain uses TRBV12-3 or TRBV12-4 with TRBJ1-1; D is uncertain. V lost 7 bases to trimming and J lost 0 bases, with 9 bases between them. The CDR3 is made up of 13 amino acids.

CDR3 sequence reads: CASRPSSAVSYEQYF. The CDR3 nucleotides are TGCGCCAGCAGACCGTCTAGCGCTGTTTCCTACGAGCAGTACTTC. The V and J genes are TRBV5-1 and TRBJ2-7, with D tentatively TRBD2 (6 bases). In germline, CDR1 is SGHRS, CDR2 YFSETQ. V was shortened by 5 bases and J by 1 base, with 16 bases between the two germline ends. The CDR3 sequence is 15 residues long.

This clone was counted a single time. The chain uses TRBV18 and TRBJ1-3; 7 bases match TRBD1. The germline V gene encodes CDR1 KGHSH and CDR2 LQKENI. The J segment lost 0 bases and the V segment lost 2 bases, leaving 4 bases of the junction unmatched. CDR3 size: 16 residues. The CDR3 bases are TGTGCCAGCTCACCAGGCTCAGGGGGCTCTGGAAACACCATATATTTT. This gives the protein CASSPGSGGSGNTIYF.

The J gene is TRBJ2-3, the V gene TRBV29-1; weak D call: TRBD2 (5 bases). The germline gives CDR1 SQVTM, CDR2 ANQGSEA. The length of the CDR3 is 14 residues. Trimming took off 4 bases at V and 0 bases at J, with 11 bases between the two ends. CDR3 in amino acids: CSVVWRRSTDTQYF. The CDR3 DNA is TGCAGCGTTGTTTGGCGGAGGAGCACAGATACGCAGTATTTT.

V usage is TRBV11-2 and J usage is TRBJ2-1, with D perhaps matching TRBD2 (6 bases). This CDR3 is built from 15 residues. Germline V gene data show CDR1 as SGHAT and CDR2 as FQNNGV. V lost 8 bases, J lost 7 bases, and 21 bases lay in between. CDR3 sequence reads: CASADRRGPWNEQFF. CDR3 bases: TGTGCCAGCGCCGACCGGAGGGGACCATGGAATGAGCAGTTCTTC.

The chain recombines TRBV14 with TRBJ1-3; 8 positions agree with TRBD1. The J segment lost 0 bases and the V segment lost 5 bases, leaving 9 bases of the junction unmatched. Germline CDR1 is SGHDN and CDR2 is FVKESK. This CDR3 has 17 residues. The CDR3 loop reads CASSVRLGQASGNTIYF. The CDR3 DNA follows: TGTGCCAGCAGCGTACGGTTGGGACAGGCCTCTGGAAACACCATATATTTT.

The CDR3 region has the DNA TGCGCCAGCAGCATGGGACTAGCGGGAGCAAGGGGCTACAATGAGCAGTTCTTC. Translating it yields CASSMGLAGARGYNEQFF. This chain connects TRBV5-1 to TRBJ2-1; 14 nucleotides agree with TRBD2. The CDR3 extends over 18 amino acids. With V trimmed by 4 bases and J by 3 bases, 9 bases remained unmatched. Germline CDR1 reads SGHRS; CDR2 reads YFSETQ.

This chain joins TRBV2 and TRBJ1-3, with D possibly matching TRBD1 (5 bases). The germline V gene has CDR1 SNHLY and CDR2 FYNNEI. The CDR3 spans 13 residues. V was clipped by 7 bases and J by 6 bases, with 13 bases between them. CDR3 bases: TGTGCCAGCAAGGGCAGGGCCGAAAACACCATATATTTT. Its translation is CASKGRAENTIYF.

This chain uses TRBV9 with TRBJ2-3; D gene unclear. CDR3 size: 13 residues. Germline loops: CDR1 SGDLS, CDR2 YYNGEE. V was shortened by 3 bases and J by 4 bases, with 9 bases between the two germline ends. The CDR3: CASSAPASDTQYF. The CDR3 bases are TGTGCCAGCAGCGCGCCGGCCTCAGATACGCAGTATTTT.

V and J are TRBV7-9 and TRBJ2-2, with 8 bases identical to TRBD2. This CDR3 comprises 16 residues. V was pared by 11 bases and J by 1 base, with 12 bases of the junction left unmatched. CDR1 is SEHNR, CDR2 FQNEAQ, per germline (reference sequence). CDR3 in amino acids: CASLQREYENTGELFF. CDR3 sequence (DNA): TGTGCCTCACTGCAGCGGGAGTATGAGAACACCGGGGAGCTGTTTTTT.

V gene TRBV7-9 combines with J gene TRBJ2-7; possibly TRBD1 or TRBD2 for D (5 bases each). Germline CDR1 SEHNR, CDR2 FQNEAQ (reference sequence). Deletions cut 5 bases from V and 3 bases from J, with 17 bases between. This CDR3 has 15 residues. CDR3 DNA sequence: TGTGCCAGCAGCCTGAGAGGGGTCGGAAACTACGAGCAGTACTTC. It translates to CASSLRGVGNYEQYF.

Here the CDR3 reads CASSPWDSNEKLFF. The CDR3 DNA follows: TGTGCCAGCTCACCCTGGGACAGTAATGAAAAACTGTTTTTT. The chain joins TRBV18 to TRBJ1-4; 7 nucleotides line up with TRBD1. This CDR3 is built from 14 residues. Per the germline V gene, CDR1 is KGHSH and CDR2 is LQKENI. V was clipped by 3 bases and J by 4 bases; unmatched bases: 2.

The rearrangement joins TRBV28 to TRBJ1-1, with D unclear. This CDR3 has 14 amino acids. V gave up 1 base and J gave up 5 bases, with 11 bases separating them. The germline V gene has CDR1 MDHEN and CDR2 SYDVKM. CDR3: CASSLFGVGTEAFF. The CDR3 bases are TGTGCCAGCAGTTTATTTGGGGTAGGGACTGAAGCTTTCTTT.

The chain employs TRBV11-2 and TRBJ2-7; the D gene is possibly TRBD1 (5 bases). Trimming stripped 2 bases from V and 2 bases from J, with 10 bases between. This CDR3 is built from 14 residues. Germline loops: CDR1 SGHAT, CDR2 FQNNGV. CDR3 nucleotide sequence: TGTGCCAGCAGCTTAAGGACATTTCCCTACGAGCAGTACTTC. It is translated as CASSLRTFPYEQYF.

The genes are TRBV27 and TRBJ1-2; 7 nucleotides align to TRBD1. This CDR3 has 13 amino acids. V lost 6 bases, J lost 4 bases, and 5 bases stayed unmatched. Germline loops: CDR1 MNHEY, CDR2 SMNVEV (reference sequence). CDR3 in amino acids: CASSRQGSYGYTF. CDR3 nucleotides: TGTGCCAGCAGCCGACAGGGATCCTATGGCTACACCTTC.

The CDR3 region is CSASSGNQPQHF. The CDR3 DNA is TGCAGTGCTAGTTCCGGCAATCAGCCCCAGCATTTT. The chain carries TRBV20-1 and TRBJ1-5; no clear D. Trimming took off 3 bases at V and 2 bases at J, with 5 bases between the two ends. The germline CDR1 and CDR2 sequences are DFQATT and SNEGSKA (reference sequence). The CDR3 runs to 12 residues.

The chain carries TRBV19 and TRBJ1-2; D unclear. V gave up 5 bases and J gave up 8 bases, with 12 bases separating them. Germline CDR1 is LNHDA and CDR2 is SQIVND (reference sequence). The CDR3 runs 12 residues. CDR3 DNA: TGTGCCAGTAGTTCCCGATGGTACGGCTACACCTTC. Protein product: CASSSRWYGYTF.

This clone was found once. This chain uses TRBV6-2 or TRBV6-3 with TRBJ1-1; 7 nucleotides align to TRBD1. V lost 5 bases, J lost 3 bases, and 15 bases stayed unmatched. In germline, CDR1 is MNHEY, CDR2 SVGEGT. The CDR3 runs to 17 residues. The chain's CDR3 is CASSDRQGTTRHTEAFF. The CDR3 nucleotides read TGTGCCAGCAGTGACCGACAGGGAACCACTCGCCACACTGAAGCTTTCTTT.

J is TRBJ1-5 and V is TRBV27; D not resolved. Trimming removed 3 bases from V and 5 bases from J, with 11 bases in between. The CDR3 loop spans 14 amino acids. From germline, CDR1 is MNHEY and CDR2 SMNVEV (reference sequence). This chain's CDR3 is CASSFGFADQPQHF. CDR3 DNA sequence: TGTGCCAGCAGTTTCGGGTTTGCGGATCAGCCCCAGCATTTT.

The gene calls are TRBV28 and TRBJ1-4; 10 nucleotides line up with TRBD1. The CDR3 is 15 residues long. Looked up from germline, CDR1 is MDHEN and CDR2 is SYDVKM. The V gene end was trimmed by 5 bases and the J gene end by 8 bases; junction bases not matched to a gene: 8. Written as DNA, the CDR3 is TGTGCCAGCAGTCTAAGGACAGGGGGGGCCGAAAAACTGTTTTTT. Translated: CASSLRTGGAEKLFF.

The chain links TRBV19 to TRBJ1-1, with TRBD1 identical over 8 bases. This CDR3 region has 15 residues. Germline V lookup: CDR1 LNHDA, CDR2 SQIVND (reference sequence). The junction had 4 bases not matched to a gene; V was cut back by 3 bases and J by 1 base. CDR3 loop: CASSIGTGRNTEAFF. Written as DNA, the CDR3 is TGTGCCAGTAGTATCGGGACAGGCCGGAACACTGAAGCTTTCTTT.

The V and J genes are TRBV19 and TRBJ2-1; TRBD1 aligns across 8 bases. In germline, CDR1 is LNHDA, CDR2 SQIVND (reference sequence). V shed 3 bases and J 9 bases; nucleotides not matched to a gene: 7. This CDR3 has 14 residues. The CDR3 is CASSITGGSGEQFF. CDR3 nucleotides: TGTGCCAGTAGTATTACAGGGGGTTCGGGTGAGCAGTTCTTC.

The chain recombines TRBV12-3 or TRBV12-4 with TRBJ1-5; tentatively, D is TRBD1 (5 bases). The CDR3 is 13 residues long. Trimming removed 9 bases at V and 3 bases at J, with 12 bases between. CDR3 region: CASQPGPNQPQHF. The CDR3, as DNA: TGTGCCAGTCAGCCGGGGCCCAATCAGCCCCAGCATTTT.

The chain is built from TRBV30 and TRBJ1-4, with a tentative D call TRBD1 (5 bases). CDR3 length: 13 residues. From germline, CDR1 is GTSNPN and CDR2 SVGIG (reference sequence). V lost 0 bases and J lost 7, with 9 bases in between. The CDR3 loop reads CAWSVSGLEKLFF. CDR3 coding DNA: TGTGCCTGGAGTGTTTCAGGGCTTGAAAAACTGTTTTTT.

The chain joins TRBV27 to TRBJ2-3; TRBD1 matches at 10 bases. CDR1 is MNHEY and CDR2 is SMNVEV in the germline V gene (reference sequence). Trimming took 5 bases from V and 3 from J; bases not matched to a gene: 5. This CDR3 contains 15 residues. The CDR3 is CASSRPGQGTDTQYF. DNA for the CDR3: TGTGCCAGCAGTCGTCCGGGACAGGGGACAGATACGCAGTATTTT.

The chain couples TRBV5-5 to TRBJ1-1; maybe TRBD1 (6 bases). This CDR3 comprises 17 residues. Germline lookup yields CDR1 SGHKS and CDR2 YYEKEE (reference sequence). V was pared by 2 bases and J by 2 bases, with 19 bases between. CDR3 residues: CASSLTNREGRNTEAFF. CDR3 bases: TGTGCCAGCAGCTTAACTAACAGGGAAGGTCGAAACACTGAAGCTTTCTTT.

V and J are TRBV2 and TRBJ2-3, with 7 bases matching TRBD1. CDR3 length equals 14 residues. Unmatched junction bases numbered 9, after V lost 6 bases and J lost 6 bases. The germline V gene has CDR1 SNHLY and CDR2 FYNNEI. The CDR3 sequence: CASRLSQGEDTQYF. The CDR3 coding sequence is TGTGCCAGCAGGCTGAGTCAGGGGGAGGATACGCAGTATTTT.

The rearrangement links TRBV9 to TRBJ2-3, with D possibly TRBD2 on 5 matching bases. Deletions cut 3 bases from V and 2 bases from J, with 16 bases between. The CDR3 is 16 residues long. Germline V lookup: CDR1 SGDLS, CDR2 YYNGEE. The CDR3 loop is CASSAGPGFLTDTQYF. The CDR3 DNA reads TGTGCCAGCAGCGCCGGACCGGGATTTCTCACAGATACGCAGTATTTT. The complete variable domain, with remaining parts taken from reference TRBV9 and TRBJ2-3, reads DSGVTQTPKHLITATGQRVTLRCSPRSGDLSVYWYQQSLDQGLQFLIQYYNGEERAKGNILERFSAQQFPDLHSELNLSSLELGDSALYFCASSAGPGFLTDTQYFGPGTRLTVL.

This chain connects TRBV9 to TRBJ1-5, with 8 bases identical to TRBD1. The CDR3 spans 15 residues. Germline V CDR1 and CDR2: SGDLS, YYNGEE. Losses at the gene ends were 0 bases for V and 5 bases for J; bases not matched to a gene: 4. The DNA of the CDR3 is TGTGCCAGCAGCGTAGGGGGGACAGGCCATCAGCCCCAGCATTTT. This codes for CASSVGGTGHQPQHF.